The clone carrying this T cell receptor beta chain was detected once. The antigen remains unidentified. Assay used: immunoSEQ multiplex PCR; TCRdb lists only in-frame clones, some missing. Of around 130,000 clones in the sample, roughly 92% are singletons; the top ten hold approximately 1.5%. Trimming shortened V by 2 bases and J by 2 bases, and 9 bases separated the two germline ends. CDR3 length: 14 residues. Germline CDR1 reads SGHDN; CDR2 reads FVKESK. The data are from a study of T cell responses to AZD1222 COVID-19 vaccine. Findings of the study overall: The donors showed a predominance of white British ancestry and of females, with possible underestimation of clonal diversity. Once two AZD1222 doses were given, Spike-specific TCR breadth and depth went up.

The clonotype was recovered from an adult in good health. The sample consisted of peripheral blood, taken on day 0 of AZD1222 vaccination. This chain links TRBV14 with TRBJ2-5; D not resolved. CDR3 sequence (DNA): TGTGCCAGCAGCCAAATCGGCCCTCAAGAGACCCAGTACTTC. Amino acids: CASSQIGPQETQYF.